Listed below are T cell receptor beta chains from one sample, sequenced in a study of T cells in Graves' hyperthyroidism and ophthalmopathy. TCRdb recomputed calls from the multiplex PCR reads with MiXCR, one row per CDR3 protein. Altogether hundreds of thousands of distinct CDR3 sequences are present, roughly 37% being singletons, with the ten largest covering about 8.9%. Sequencing used blood. Receptors were obtained from a man aged 18 to 30 with Graves' hyperthyroidism. Both conserved end residues are part of each CDR3. A D gene is named only where the DNA matches it firmly. Clone size appears in some rows only: once, few, many, or a class for an expanded clone.

V gene	clone size	D gene	CDR3 length	J gene	CDR3 protein	CDR3 DNA
TRBV12-3/TRBV12-4	.	.	14	TRBJ2-2	CASGSDGNTGELFF	TGTGCTAGTGGTTCCGACGGGAACACCGGGGAGCTGTTTTTT
TRBV7-9	.	.	14	TRBJ2-5	CASSRHMGQETQYF	TGTGCCAGCAGCCGGCACATGGGGCAAGAGACCCAGTACTTC
TRBV12-3/TRBV12-4	few	.	14	TRBJ1-4	CASSSRGRAEKLFF	TGTGCCAGCAGTTCCCGGGGTCGAGCGGAAAAACTGTTTTTT
TRBV7-9	few	TRBD1	15	TRBJ1-1	CASTGGQGYNTEAFF	TGTGCCAGCACGGGGGGACAGGGATATAACACTGAAGCTTTCTTT
TRBV29-1	many	TRBD1	14	TRBJ2-7	CSVEGDREGYEQYF	TGCAGCGTTGAGGGGGACAGGGAGGGCTACGAGCAGTACTTC
TRBV12-3/TRBV12-4	many	.	12	TRBJ1-2	CAIRGTNYGYTF	TGTGCCATACGGGGGACTAACTATGGCTACACCTTC
TRBV5-1	.	.	15	TRBJ2-6	CASSLAGDGANVLTF	TGCGCCAGCAGCTTGGCGGGTGACGGGGCCAACGTCCTGACTTTC
TRBV27	.	TRBD1	15	TRBJ1-6	CATRSGTGRNSPLHF	TGTGCCACCCGATCCGGGACAGGACGTAATTCACCCCTCCACTTT
TRBV9	few	.	14	TRBJ2-7	CASSQGSTTYEQYF	TGTGCCAGCAGCCAAGGCAGTACGACCTACGAGCAGTACTTC
TRBV6-5	.	.	14	TRBJ1-6	CASSQFRESSPLHF	TGTGCCAGCAGTCAATTCCGGGAATCTTCACCCCTCCACTTT
TRBV10-2	many	.	13	TRBJ2-5	CASSEKAAETQYF	TGCGCCAGCAGTGAGAAGGCCGCAGAGACCCAGTACTTC
TRBV20-1	many	.	14	TRBJ1-2	CSARVRGSMRGYTF	TGCAGTGCTAGAGTACGGGGATCGATGCGTGGCTACACCTTC
TRBV20-1	.	.	12	TRBJ2-5	CSMGGLQETQYF	TGCTCCATGGGGGGCTTACAAGAGACCCAGTACTTC
TRBV6-5	.	TRBD1	14	TRBJ2-7	CASSSTGQYYEQYF	TGTGCCAGCAGCTCCACGGGACAGTACTACGAGCAGTACTTC
TRBV29-1	.	TRBD1	14	TRBJ1-1	CSVRQGMDGTEAFF	TGCAGCGTTAGACAGGGAATGGACGGCACTGAAGCTTTCTTT
TRBV9	.	TRBD1	17	TRBJ1-1	CASSPTPTGRVNTEAFF	TGTGCCAGCAGCCCAACCCCGACAGGGAGGGTGAACACTGAAGCTTTCTTT
TRBV7-9	.	.	12	TRBJ1-6	CASSRTELPLHF	TGTGCCAGCAGCCGGACGGAACTACCCCTCCACTTT